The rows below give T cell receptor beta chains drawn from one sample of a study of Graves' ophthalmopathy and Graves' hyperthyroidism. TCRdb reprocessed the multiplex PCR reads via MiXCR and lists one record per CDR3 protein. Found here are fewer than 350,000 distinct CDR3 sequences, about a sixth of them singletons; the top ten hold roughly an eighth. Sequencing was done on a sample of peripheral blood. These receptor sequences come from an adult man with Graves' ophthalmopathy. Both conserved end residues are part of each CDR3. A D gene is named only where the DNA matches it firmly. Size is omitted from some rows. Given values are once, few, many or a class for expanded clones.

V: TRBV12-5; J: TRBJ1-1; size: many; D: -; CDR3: CASGLVLGLNTEAFF; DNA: TGTGCTAGTGGTTTGGTACTGGGGCTGAACACTGAAGCTTTCTTT
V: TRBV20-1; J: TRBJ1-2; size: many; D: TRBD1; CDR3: CSATGQLTNYGYTF; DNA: TGCAGTGCGACGGGACAGTTAACGAACTATGGCTACACCTTC
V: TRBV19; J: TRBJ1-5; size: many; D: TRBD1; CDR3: CASEGTGGPMSNQPQHF; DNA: TGTGCCAGCGAGGGGACAGGGGGCCCTATGAGCAATCAGCCCCAGCATTTT
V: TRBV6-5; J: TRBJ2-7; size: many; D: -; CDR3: CASSYLGEHEQYF; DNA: TGTGCCAGCAGTTACCTAGGGGAGCACGAGCAGTACTTC
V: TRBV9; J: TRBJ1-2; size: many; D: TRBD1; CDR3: CASSFGTGGFYGYTF; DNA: TGTGCCAGCAGCTTCGGGACAGGGGGCTTCTATGGCTACACCTTC
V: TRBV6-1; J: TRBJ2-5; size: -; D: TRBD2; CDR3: CASSAGTTSEETQYF; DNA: TGTGCCAGCAGTGCCGGGACTACTAGCGAGGAGACCCAGTACTTC
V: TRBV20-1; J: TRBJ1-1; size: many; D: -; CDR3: CSARKDDFTEAFF; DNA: TGCAGTGCTAGGAAGGACGATTTCACTGAAGCTTTCTTT
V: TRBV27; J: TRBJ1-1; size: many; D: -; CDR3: CASSSFQGITEAFF; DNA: TGTGCCAGCAGTTCCTTCCAGGGAATTACCGAAGCTTTCTTT
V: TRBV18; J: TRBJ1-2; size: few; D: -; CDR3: CASSSDTITAGYTF; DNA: TGTGCCAGCTCATCCGACACCATCACCGCGGGCTACACCTTC
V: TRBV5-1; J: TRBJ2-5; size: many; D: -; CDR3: CASSWGSTVAQYF; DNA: TGCGCCAGCAGCTGGGGGTCCACCGTGGCCCAGTACTTC
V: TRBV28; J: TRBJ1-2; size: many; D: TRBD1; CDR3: CASRGGGQSYGYTF; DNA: TGTGCCAGCAGAGGGGGGGGACAGAGCTATGGCTACACCTTC
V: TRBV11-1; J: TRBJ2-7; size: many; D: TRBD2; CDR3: CASSSVAGTSGVYEQYF; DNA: TGTGCCAGCAGCTCAGTAGCCGGGACTAGCGGGGTCTACGAGCAGTACTTC
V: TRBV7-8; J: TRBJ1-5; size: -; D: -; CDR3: CASIPQNQPQRF; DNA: TGTGCCAGCATCCCCCAGAATCAGCCCCAGCGTTTT
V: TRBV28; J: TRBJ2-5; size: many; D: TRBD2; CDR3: CASSSTGGRGETQYF; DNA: TGTGCCAGCAGTTCCACGGGAGGGCGTGGAGAGACCCAGTACTTC
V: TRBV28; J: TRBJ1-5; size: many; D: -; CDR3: CASGGLWGNSNQPQHF; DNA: TGTGCCAGCGGGGGGTTATGGGGCAATAGCAATCAGCCCCAGCATTTT
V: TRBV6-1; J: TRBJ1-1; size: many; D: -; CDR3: CASSVGARGAFF; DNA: TGTGCCAGCAGTGTCGGTGCCCGGGGAGCTTTCTTT
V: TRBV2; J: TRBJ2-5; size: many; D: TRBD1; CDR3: CASSEENRGETQYF; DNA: TGTGCCAGCAGTGAAGAAAACAGGGGAGAGACCCAGTACTTC
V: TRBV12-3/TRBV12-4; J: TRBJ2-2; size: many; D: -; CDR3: CASSHLTGELFF; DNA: TGTGCCAGCAGTCACTTGACCGGGGAGCTGTTTTTT
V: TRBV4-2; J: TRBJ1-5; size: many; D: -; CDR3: CASSQDSGAGVLGNAQPQHF; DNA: TGTGCCAGCAGCCAAGACTCGGGGGCAGGGGTCCTTGGAAATGCTCAGCCCCAGCATTTT
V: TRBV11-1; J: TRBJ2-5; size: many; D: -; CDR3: CASSLDLAGGTSYQETQYF; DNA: TGTGCCAGCAGCTTAGATTTGGCAGGCGGTACTAGCTACCAAGAGACCCAGTACTTC
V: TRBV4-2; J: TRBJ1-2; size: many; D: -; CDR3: CASSQEVGSSYTF; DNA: TGTGCCAGCAGCCAAGAGGTGGGGTCAAGCTACACCTTC
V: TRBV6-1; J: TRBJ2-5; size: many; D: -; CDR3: CASSQGAKTQYF; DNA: TGTGCCAGCAGTCAGGGAGCCAAGACCCAGTACTTC
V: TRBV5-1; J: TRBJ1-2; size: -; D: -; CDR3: CASSSGAGLYGYTF; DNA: TGCGCCAGCAGCTCTGGGGCAGGCCTCTATGGCTACACCTTC
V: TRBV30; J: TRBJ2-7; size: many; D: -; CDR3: CAWSATYEQYF; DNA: TGTGCCTGGAGTGCTACCTACGAGCAGTACTTC
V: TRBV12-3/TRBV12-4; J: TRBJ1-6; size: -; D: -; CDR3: CASSPPDRVRSPLHF; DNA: TGTGCCAGCAGTCCGCCGGACAGAGTTCGTTCACCCCTCCACTTT
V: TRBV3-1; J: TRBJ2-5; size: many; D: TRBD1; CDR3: CASSQATGTEQETQYF; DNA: TGTGCCAGCAGCCAGGCGACCGGGACAGAACAAGAGACCCAGTACTTC
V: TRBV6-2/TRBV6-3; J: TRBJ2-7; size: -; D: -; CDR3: CASTGTHGFYEQYF; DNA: TGTGCCAGCACCGGGACACACGGATTCTACGAGCAGTACTTC
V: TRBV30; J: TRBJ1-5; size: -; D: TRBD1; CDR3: CAWSRDRGDQPQHF; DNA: TGTGCCTGGAGCCGGGACAGGGGGGATCAGCCCCAGCATTTT
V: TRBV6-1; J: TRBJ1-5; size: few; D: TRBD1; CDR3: CASRETGTGNNQPQHF; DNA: TGTGCCAGCAGGGAAACCGGGACAGGGAACAATCAGCCCCAGCATTTT
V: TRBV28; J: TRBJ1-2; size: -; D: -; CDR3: CASSLRPEMSCYTF; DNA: TGTGCCAGCAGTTTAAGGCCCGAAATGAGTTGCTACACCTTC
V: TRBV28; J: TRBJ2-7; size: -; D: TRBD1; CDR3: CASSGTGRPNEQYF; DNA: TGTGCCAGCAGTGGGACAGGGCGTCCTAACGAGCAGTACTTC
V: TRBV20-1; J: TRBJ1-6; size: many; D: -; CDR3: CSASVWGGNSPLHF; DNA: TGCAGTGCTAGCGTCTGGGGGGGTAATTCACCCCTCCACTTT
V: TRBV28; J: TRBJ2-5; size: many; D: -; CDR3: CASTPGGGGQETQYF; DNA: TGTGCCAGCACCCCCGGGGGAGGGGGCCAAGAGACCCAGTACTTC
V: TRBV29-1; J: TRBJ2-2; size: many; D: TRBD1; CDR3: CSVGDRGYTGELFF; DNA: TGCAGCGTAGGGGACAGGGGGTACACCGGGGAGCTGTTTTTT
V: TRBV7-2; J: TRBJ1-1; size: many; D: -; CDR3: CASSLDWANTEAFF; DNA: TGTGCCAGCAGCTTAGATTGGGCGAACACTGAAGCTTTCTTT
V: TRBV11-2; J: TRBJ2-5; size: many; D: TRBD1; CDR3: CASRRPGQGTRTQYF; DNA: TGTGCCAGCAGACGACCGGGACAGGGTACCAGGACCCAGTACTTC
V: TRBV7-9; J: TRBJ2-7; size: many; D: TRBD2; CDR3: CASNRLAGDYEQYF; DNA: TGTGCCAGCAACCGACTAGCGGGAGATTACGAGCAGTACTTC
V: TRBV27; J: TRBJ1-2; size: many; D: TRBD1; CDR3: CASGTRTGADYGYTF; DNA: TGTGCCAGCGGAACCCGGACAGGGGCCGACTATGGCTACACCTTC
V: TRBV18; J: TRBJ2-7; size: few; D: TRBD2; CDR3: CASSPRTSGLRSLEQYF; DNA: TGTGCCAGCTCACCACGGACTAGCGGACTACGTTCTCTTGAGCAGTACTTC
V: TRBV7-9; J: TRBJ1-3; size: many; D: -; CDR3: CASTITRAGDTIYF; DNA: TGTGCCAGCACCATTACGAGGGCTGGAGACACCATATATTTT
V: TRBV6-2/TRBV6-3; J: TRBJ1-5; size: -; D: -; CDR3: CASSSQQAYSNQPQHF; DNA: TGTGCCAGCAGTTCCCAACAGGCGTATAGCAATCAGCCCCAGCATTTT
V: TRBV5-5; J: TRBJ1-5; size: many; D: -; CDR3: CASSLVQGRNQPQHF; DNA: TGTGCCAGCAGCTTGGTGCAGGGACGAAATCAGCCCCAGCATTTT
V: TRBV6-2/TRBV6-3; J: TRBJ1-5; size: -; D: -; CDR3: CASSSGQYTGQPQHF; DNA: TGTGCCAGCAGTTCGGGACAATATACTGGTCAGCCCCAGCATTTT
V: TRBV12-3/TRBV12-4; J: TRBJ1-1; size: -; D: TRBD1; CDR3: CASTTGGGEAFF; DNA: TGTGCCAGCACCACAGGGGGCGGTGAAGCTTTCTTT
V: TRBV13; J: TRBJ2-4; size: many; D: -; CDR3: CASSSSDPFSKNIQYF; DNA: TGTGCCAGCAGCAGTAGCGACCCTTTTTCCAAAAACATTCAGTACTTC
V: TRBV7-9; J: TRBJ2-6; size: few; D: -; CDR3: CASSPGVTGANVLTF; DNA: TGTGCCAGCAGCCCGGGGGTTACTGGGGCCAACGTCCTGACTTTC
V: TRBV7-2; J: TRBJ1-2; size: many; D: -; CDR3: CASSPGPSDYGYTF; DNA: TGTGCCAGCAGCCCGGGCCCATCCGACTATGGCTACACCTTC
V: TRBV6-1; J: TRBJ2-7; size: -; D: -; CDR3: CASSTDGGLNEQYF; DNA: TGTGCCAGCAGTACAGATGGGGGTTTGAACGAGCAGTACTTC
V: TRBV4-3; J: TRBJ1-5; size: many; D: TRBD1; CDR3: CASSTRTGTNQPQHF; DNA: TGCGCCAGCAGCACCCGGACAGGGACAAATCAGCCCCAGCATTTT
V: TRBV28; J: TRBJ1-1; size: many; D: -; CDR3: CASSVPRDLPEAFF; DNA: TGTGCCAGCAGCGTCCCTAGAGATTTGCCTGAAGCTTTCTTT
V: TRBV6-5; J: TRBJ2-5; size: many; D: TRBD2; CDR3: CASSRSGRGQETQYF; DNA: TGTGCCAGCAGCCGTAGCGGGAGGGGCCAAGAGACCCAGTACTTC
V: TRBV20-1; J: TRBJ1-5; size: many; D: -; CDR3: CSASQYSNQPQHF; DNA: TGCAGTGCATCACAGTATAGCAATCAGCCCCAGCATTTT
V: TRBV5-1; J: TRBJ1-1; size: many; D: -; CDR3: CASSLGRGGDTEAFF; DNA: TGCGCCAGCAGCTTGGGTCGGGGCGGCGACACTGAAGCTTTCTTT
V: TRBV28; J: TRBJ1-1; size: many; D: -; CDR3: CASSLGPRDTEAFF; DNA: TGTGCCAGCAGTTTGGGTCCCCGGGACACTGAAGCTTTCTTT